This entry lists 10 T cell receptor beta chains sequenced from one sample in a study of CD8 T cells in Susac syndrome. With random hexamers, about 0.5 to 1 ug RNA was reverse transcribed. TCRdb re-called the immunoSEQ multiplex PCR reads with MiXCR, one entry per CDR3 protein. Of roughly 110,000 distinct CDR3 sequences in the sample, around nine tenths were seen once. Sequenced material: CD4+ T cells from PBMCs. All receptors come from a human donor in good health.

CDR3 DNA sequence: TGTGCCAGCAGCTTGGGTACAGGGGTTGGCTACACCTTC. This translates into CASSLGTGVGYTF. The chain couples TRBV5-6 to TRBJ1-2; 7 bases align to TRBD1. This CDR3 region has 13 residues. CDR1 and CDR2 (germline): SGHDT, YYEEEE. V shed 0 bases and J 7 bases; nucleotides not matched to a gene: 3.

This clonotype was detected once. This sequence joins TRBV4-1 and TRBJ1-1; TRBD1 aligns across 7 bases. The length of the CDR3 is 15 residues. Per germline, CDR1 MGHRA and CDR2 YSYEKL. The trim removed 4 bases at V and 5 bases at J, leaving 10 bases unmatched. In DNA form, the CDR3 reads TGCGCCAGCAGCCGGACTGACAGGGAGAGAACTGAAGCTTTCTTT. It is translated as CASSRTDRERTEAFF.

V gene TRBV4-2 combines with J gene TRBJ1-5; weak D call: TRBD1 (6 bases). Germline V gene lookup returns CDR1 LGHNA and CDR2 YNFKEQ. The length of the CDR3 is 17 residues. Deletions cut 4 bases from V and 0 bases from J, with 16 bases between. CDR3 residues: CASSPQGLGTSNQPQHF. The CDR3 DNA reads as TGTGCCAGCAGCCCTCAGGGGCTCGGAACTAGCAATCAGCCCCAGCATTTT.

The J gene is TRBJ2-3, the V gene TRBV11-1; D remains ambiguous. With 5 bases removed from V and 1 base from J, the gap between germline ends came to 16 bases. CDR3 size: 16 residues. From germline, CDR1 is SGHAT and CDR2 FQDESV (reference sequence). The CDR3 DNA sequence: TGTGCCAGCAGCCCTACTTGGACGGCGGGCACAGATACGCAGTATTTT. It codes for CASSPTWTAGTDTQYF.

The chain couples TRBV20-1 to TRBJ2-5, with 9 positions matching TRBD1. The germline V gene encodes CDR1 DFQATT and CDR2 SNEGSKA (reference sequence). This CDR3 contains 14 residues. Unmatched junction bases numbered 6, after V lost 5 bases and J lost 2 bases. The CDR3 protein is CSAELDRGQETQYF. The CDR3 DNA reads TGCAGTGCTGAACTGGACAGGGGACAAGAGACCCAGTACTTC.

The V gene is TRBV20-1, the J gene TRBJ1-6; D remains ambiguous. CDR3 size: 14 residues. The germline V gene encodes CDR1 DFQATT and CDR2 SNEGSKA (reference sequence). V lost 6 bases, J lost 5 bases, and 14 bases lay in between. CDR3 amino acids: CSAPRPGDNSPLHF. The CDR3 DNA reads as TGCAGTGCACCACGACCCGGGGATAATTCACCCCTCCACTTT.

The chain is built from TRBV27 and TRBJ1-2; 8 bases match TRBD1. There are 14 residues in the CDR3. Germline CDR1 reads MNHEY; CDR2 reads SMNVEV (reference sequence). V gave up 4 bases and J gave up 4 bases; unmatched junction bases: 5. The CDR3 spells CASSSSQGAYGYTF. CDR3 coding DNA: TGTGCCAGCAGTTCTTCTCAGGGGGCCTATGGCTACACCTTC.

The V call is TRBV6-2 or TRBV6-3, the J call TRBJ2-5; 8 positions match TRBD2. Per germline, CDR1 MNHEY and CDR2 SVGEGT. This CDR3 has 14 residues. V was pared by 2 bases and J by 5 bases, with 4 bases of the junction left unmatched. The CDR3 DNA follows: TGTGCCAGCAGTTACCGGGAGGGCACGGAGACCCAGTACTTC. It specifies CASSYREGTETQYF.

CDR3 DNA sequence: TGTGCCAGTAGTGTAATCCGGGACAGGGGGCCCGCCACCGGGGAGCTGTTTTTT. The encoded protein is CASSVIRDRGPATGELFF. The chain employs TRBV19 and TRBJ2-2; 12 nucleotides match TRBD1. The CDR3 totals 18 residues. The V and J ends lost 5 bases and 4 bases, in that order; junction bases with no gene match: 11. CDR1 is LNHDA and CDR2 is SQIVND in the germline V gene (reference sequence).

This clonotype was seen more than once but under ten times. This chain uses TRBV6-2 or TRBV6-3 with TRBJ2-7; no clear D. V dropped 2 bases and J dropped 5 bases, with 1 base sitting between them. Germline CDR1 is MNHEY and CDR2 is SVGEGT. The CDR3 totals 10 residues. The CDR3 reads CASSYNEQYF. The DNA of the CDR3 is TGTGCCAGCAGTTACAACGAGCAGTACTTC.